One T cell receptor (beta chain) is described in this entry. Some clones are missing from TCRdb's copy, which holds only in-frame ones; the method was immunoSEQ multiplex PCR. Seen here are fewer than 250,000 clones, about four fifths observed once, and the top ten hold about 4%. This sample is part of a study of blood T cell repertoires in COVID-19. Study overall: Sample material is recorded as cDNA or gDNA derived from T cells, B-cell-depleted T cells, or PBMCs.

The sample consisted of peripheral blood. This receptor was obtained from a man over 45 with acute or convalescent COVID-19.

For the CDR3, the DNA is TGTGCCTGGATTAGGGGAGGGGTCACTGAAGCTTTCTTT. As protein: CAWIRGGVTEAFF. J is TRBJ1-1 and V is TRBV30; TRBD1 might be the D (5 bases). The CDR3 contains 13 residues. V lost 4 bases, J lost 4 bases, and 13 bases lay in between. The germline gives CDR1 GTSNPN, CDR2 SVGIG (reference sequence).